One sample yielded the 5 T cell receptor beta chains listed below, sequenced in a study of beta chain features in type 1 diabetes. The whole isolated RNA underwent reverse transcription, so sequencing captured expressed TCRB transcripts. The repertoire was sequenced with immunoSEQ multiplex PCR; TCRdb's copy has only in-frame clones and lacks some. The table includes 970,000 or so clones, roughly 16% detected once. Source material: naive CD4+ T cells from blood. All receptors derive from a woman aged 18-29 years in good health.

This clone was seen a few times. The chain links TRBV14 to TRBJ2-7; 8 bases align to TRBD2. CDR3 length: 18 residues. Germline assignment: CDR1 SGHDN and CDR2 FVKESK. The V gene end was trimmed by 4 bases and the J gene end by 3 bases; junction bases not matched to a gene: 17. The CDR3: CASSPTLGLAGSLYEQYF. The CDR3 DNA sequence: TGTGCCAGCAGCCCAACATTGGGGTTAGCGGGAAGTCTCTACGAGCAGTACTTC. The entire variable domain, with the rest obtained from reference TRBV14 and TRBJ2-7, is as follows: EAGVTQFPSHSVIEKGQTVTLRCDPISGHDNLYWYRRVMGKEIKFLLHFVKESKQDESGMPNNRFLAERTGGTYSTLKVQPAELEDSGVYFCASSPTLGLAGSLYEQYFGPGTRLTVT.

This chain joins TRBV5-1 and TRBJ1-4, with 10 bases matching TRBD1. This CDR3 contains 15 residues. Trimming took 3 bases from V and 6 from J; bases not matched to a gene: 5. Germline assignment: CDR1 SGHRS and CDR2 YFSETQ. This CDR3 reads CASSWMGTGDEKLFF. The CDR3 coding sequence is TGCGCCAGCAGCTGGATGGGGACAGGGGATGAAAAACTGTTTTTT. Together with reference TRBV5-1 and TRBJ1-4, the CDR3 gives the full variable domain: KAGVTQTPRYLIKTRGQQVTLSCSPISGHRSVSWYQQTPGQGLQFLFEYFSETQRNKGNFPGRFSGRQFSNSRSEMNVSTLELGDSALYLCASSWMGTGDEKLFFGSGTQLSVL.

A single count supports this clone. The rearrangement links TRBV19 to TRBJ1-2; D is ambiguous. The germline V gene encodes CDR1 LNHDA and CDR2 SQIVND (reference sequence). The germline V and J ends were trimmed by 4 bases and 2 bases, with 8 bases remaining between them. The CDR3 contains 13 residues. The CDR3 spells CASSTDTNYGYTF. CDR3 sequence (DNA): TGTGCCAGTAGTACTGACACGAACTATGGCTACACCTTC. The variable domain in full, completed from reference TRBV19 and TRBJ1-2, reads DGGITQSPKYLFRKEGQNVTLSCEQNLNHDAMYWYRQDPGQGLRLIYYSQIVNDFQKGDIAEGYSVSREKKESFPLTVTSAQKNPTAFYLCASSTDTNYGYTFGSGTRLTVV.

The DNA for the CDR3 is TGTGCCAGCGCCAGGGTGGGGTGGGCAGACAATGAAAAACTGTTTTTT. This codes for CASARVGWADNEKLFF. The chain is built from TRBV27 and TRBJ1-4; TRBD1 is a possible D gene (5 bases). In germline, CDR1 is MNHEY, CDR2 SMNVEV (reference sequence). The CDR3 is 16 amino acids. V shed 8 bases and J shed 5 bases, with 21 bases lying between them.

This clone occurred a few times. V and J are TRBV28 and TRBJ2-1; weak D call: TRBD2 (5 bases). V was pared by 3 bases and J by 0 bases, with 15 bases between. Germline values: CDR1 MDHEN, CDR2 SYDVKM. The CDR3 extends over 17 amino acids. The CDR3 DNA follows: TGTGCCAGCAGTTTTTTCGGGATTGGGAGCTCCTACAATGAGCAGTTCTTC. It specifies CASSFFGIGSSYNEQFF.